This T cell receptor beta chain was captured by sequencing in a study of blood T cell repertoires in COVID-19. About the research overall: Both acute and convalescent COVID-19 samples were obtained from the United States, Italy and Spain. In each case, the material was cDNA or gDNA derived from T cells, B-cell-depleted T cells, or PBMCs.

How the authors handled the data: Nucleated cell number was recorded as an estimate derived from reference gene primer amplification. Repertoires were generated with immunoSEQ multiplex PCR, while TCRdb's copy carries only in-frame clones and drops some. Clone size and V and J calls were adopted from that table, with D and trimming inferred from the DNA. Of roughly 30,000 clones in the sample, roughly 70% were seen once. The germline gives CDR1 MNHEY, CDR2 SMNVEV (reference sequence). V was pared by 1 base and J by 5 bases, with 12 bases between. The CDR3 runs to 15 residues. Sample: peripheral blood. This sequence was found in a boy aged 2 to 10 with active or convalescent COVID-19. This chain connects TRBV27 to TRBJ2-1; a weak D match, TRBD2 (7 bases). The DNA for the CDR3 is TGTGCCAGCAGTTTATTAGGGGGGGGGCACAATGAGCAGTTCTTC. Protein product: CASSLLGGGHNEQFF.